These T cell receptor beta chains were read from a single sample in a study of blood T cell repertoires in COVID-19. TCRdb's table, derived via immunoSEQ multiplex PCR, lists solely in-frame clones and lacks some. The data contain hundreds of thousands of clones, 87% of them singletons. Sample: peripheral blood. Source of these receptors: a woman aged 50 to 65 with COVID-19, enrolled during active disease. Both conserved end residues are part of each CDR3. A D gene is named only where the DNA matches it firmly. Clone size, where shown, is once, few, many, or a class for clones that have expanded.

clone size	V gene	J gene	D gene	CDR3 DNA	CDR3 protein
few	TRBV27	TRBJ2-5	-	TGTGCCAGCAGAGCCTTTGATCTGGGGCGGGAGACCCAGTACTTC	CASRAFDLGRETQYF
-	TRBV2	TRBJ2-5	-	TGTGCCAGCAGTAAACTCCAAGAGACCCAGTACTTC	CASSKLQETQYF
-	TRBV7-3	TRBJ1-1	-	TGTGCCAGCAGCTCCCTCGGGGGGGTGAGGGCTGAAGCTTTCTTT	CASSSLGGVRAEAFF
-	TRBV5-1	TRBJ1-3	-	TGCGCCAGCAGCTTGACAGGCCTCTCTGGAAACACCATATATTTT	CASSLTGLSGNTIYF
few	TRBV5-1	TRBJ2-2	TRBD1	TGCGCCAGCAGCTTGCCGACAGGGGCCGGGGAGCTGTTTTTT	CASSLPTGAGELFF
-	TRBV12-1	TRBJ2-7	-	TGTGCCAGCAGTCCAGTCGGGGGGTCCTACGAGCAGTACTTC	CASSPVGGSYEQYF
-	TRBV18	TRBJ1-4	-	TGTGCCAGCTCACCAGGGGGGTCCTCTAATGAAAAACTGTTTTTT	CASSPGGSSNEKLFF
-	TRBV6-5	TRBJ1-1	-	TGTGCCAGCAGCCAATATACAGAGAACACTGAAGCTTTCTTT	CASSQYTENTEAFF
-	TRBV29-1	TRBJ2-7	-	TGCAGCGTTGACAGTTCCTACGAGCAGTACTTC	CSVDSSYEQYF
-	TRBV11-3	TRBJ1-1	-	TGTGCCAGCAGCTTGCGGAAGAACACTGAAGCTTTCTTT	CASSLRKNTEAFF
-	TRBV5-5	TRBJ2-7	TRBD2	TGTGCCAGCAGCTCGGTCCTGACTAGCGGGATCGACGAGCAGTACTTC	CASSSVLTSGIDEQYF
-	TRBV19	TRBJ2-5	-	TGTGCCAGTAGTATAGGAGGGGGCCAAGAGACCCAGTACTTC	CASSIGGGQETQYF
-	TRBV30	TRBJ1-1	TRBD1	TGTGCCTGGAGAGGGACAGGGGCGGGATGGAACACTGAAGCTTTCTTT	CAWRGTGAGWNTEAFF
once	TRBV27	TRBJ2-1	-	TGTGCCAGCAGCCCTCAACCCAGCTCCTACAATGAGCAGTTCTTC	CASSPQPSSYNEQFF
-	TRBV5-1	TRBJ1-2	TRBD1	TGCGCCAGCAGCTTGGAAGGACAGGGGAGGGACTATGGCTACACCTTC	CASSLEGQGRDYGYTF
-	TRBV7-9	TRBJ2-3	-	TGTGCCAGCAGCCCCCGAGGACAAAGCACAGATACGCAGTATTTT	CASSPRGQSTDTQYF
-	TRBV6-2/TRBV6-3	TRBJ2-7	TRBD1	TGTGCCAGCAGTTTCGCCGGGACAGGGGGAAACGAGCAGTACTTC	CASSFAGTGGNEQYF
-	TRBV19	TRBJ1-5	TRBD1	TGTGCCAGTAGAATTACAGACAGGGGGCTCGGTAGCAATCAGCCCCAGCATTTT	CASRITDRGLGSNQPQHF
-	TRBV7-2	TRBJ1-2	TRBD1	TGTGCCAGCAGCGAAGGACAGGGGAACTATGGCTACACCTTC	CASSEGQGNYGYTF
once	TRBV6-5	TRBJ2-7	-	TGTGCCAGCAGGAGACTCGACGGGGCCTACGAGCAGTACTTC	CASRRLDGAYEQYF
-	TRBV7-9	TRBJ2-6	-	TGTGCCAGCAGCCTCAGACGCACAGGGTTTGACTCTGGGGCCAACGTCCTGACTTTC	CASSLRRTGFDSGANVLTF
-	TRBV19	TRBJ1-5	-	TGTGCCAGTATTGGGGCCGGCCACAATCAGCCCCAGCATTTT	CASIGAGHNQPQHF
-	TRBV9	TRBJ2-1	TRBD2	TGTGCCAGCAGCGTAGGACTAGCGAGATTCAATGAGCAGTTCTTC	CASSVGLARFNEQFF
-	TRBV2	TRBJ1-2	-	TGTGCCAGCAGTGAAAACAGACTATATGGCTACACCTTC	CASSENRLYGYTF
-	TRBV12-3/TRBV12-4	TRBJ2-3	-	TGTGCCAGCAGCTCCTCTTCTGATACGCAGTATTTT	CASSSSSDTQYF
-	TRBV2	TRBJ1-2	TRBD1	TGTGCCAGCACCCCGCCCTGGGACAGGGTTTATAGGTACTATGGCTACACCTTC	CASTPPWDRVYRYYGYTF
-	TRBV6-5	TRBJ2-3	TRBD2	TGTGCCAGCAGACAGGGACTAGCGGTCACAGATACGCAGTATTTT	CASRQGLAVTDTQYF
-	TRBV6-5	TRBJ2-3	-	TGTGCCAGCAGTTACTCCTTCAGCGGTAGCACAGATACGCAGTATTTT	CASSYSFSGSTDTQYF
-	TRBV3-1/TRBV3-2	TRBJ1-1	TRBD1	TGTGCCAGCAGCCATCGACAGGGGGCCAACACTGAAGCTTTCTTT	CASSHRQGANTEAFF
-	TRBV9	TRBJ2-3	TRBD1	TGTGCCAGCAGCGCCGAGAGGGGGCGAAGCACAGATACGCAGTATTTT	CASSAERGRSTDTQYF
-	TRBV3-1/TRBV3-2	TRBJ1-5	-	TGTGCCAGCAGCCAAGGGACAGGCAATCAGCCCCAGCATTTT	CASSQGTGNQPQHF
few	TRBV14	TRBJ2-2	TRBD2	TGTGCCAGCATGGCCTGGGGCGGGAGTGGATGGGCCGGGGAGCTGTTTTTT	CASMAWGGSGWAGELFF
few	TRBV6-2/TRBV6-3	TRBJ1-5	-	TGTGCCAGCAGTGGAGCCGGGTTGCTGCCCCAGCATTTT	CASSGAGLLPQHF
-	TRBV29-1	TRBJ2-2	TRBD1	TGCAGCGTATGGGGACAGGGAAATGTCGGGGAGCTGTTTTTT	CSVWGQGNVGELFF
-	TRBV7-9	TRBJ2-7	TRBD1	TGTGCCAGCGCCGGGACAGGGTTGGAGCAGTACTTC	CASAGTGLEQYF
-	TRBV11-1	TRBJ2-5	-	TGTGCCAGCAGCTTCCGGGTCCTCCAAGAGACCCAGTACTTC	CASSFRVLQETQYF
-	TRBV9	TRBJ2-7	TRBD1	TGTGCCAGCAGCCCACGACAGGGTTCCTACGAGCAGTACTTC	CASSPRQGSYEQYF
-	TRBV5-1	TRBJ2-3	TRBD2	TGCGCCAGCAGCCAGAAGCTAGCGGATGCTACAGATACGCAGTATTTT	CASSQKLADATDTQYF
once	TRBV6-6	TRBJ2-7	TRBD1	TGTGCCAGCAGTCTCCCGGGACAGGGTTTTGGCGAGCAGTACTTC	CASSLPGQGFGEQYF
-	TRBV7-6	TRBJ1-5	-	TGTGCCAGCAGCTCGGCAGGTATAAATCAGCCCCAGCATTTT	CASSSAGINQPQHF
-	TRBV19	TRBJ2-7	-	TGTGCCAGTAGTATACGGCCTAGCGCATCCTACGAGCAGTACTTC	CASSIRPSASYEQYF
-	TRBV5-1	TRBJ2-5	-	TGCGCCAGCAGCCCGACGGGCGTGGGAGACGAGACCCAGTACTTC	CASSPTGVGDETQYF
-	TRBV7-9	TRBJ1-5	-	TGTGCCAGCAGCTTGGGGCAGGGGAGCAATCAGCCCCAGCATTTT	CASSLGQGSNQPQHF
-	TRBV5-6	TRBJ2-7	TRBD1	TGTGCCAGCAGGGGTCTGGGACAGGGAACCCCCTACGAGCAGTACTTC	CASRGLGQGTPYEQYF
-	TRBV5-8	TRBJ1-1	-	TGTGCCAGCAGCTTGGACGGGAGGCGGTGGGCTGAAGCTTTCTTT	CASSLDGRRWAEAFF
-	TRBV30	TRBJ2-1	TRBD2	TGTGCCTGGAGTCTGGGGACTAGCGGTTACAATGAGCAGTTCTTC	CAWSLGTSGYNEQFF
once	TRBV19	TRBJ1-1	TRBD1	TGTGCCAGTAGCCCGGACAGGTATTCCACTGAAGCTTTCTTT	CASSPDRYSTEAFF
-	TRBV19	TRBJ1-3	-	TGTGCCAGTGGGCAGGGAAGGGGCTCTGGAAACACCATATATTTT	CASGQGRGSGNTIYF
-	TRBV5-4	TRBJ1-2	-	TGTGCCAGCAGCTTGGAACGGAACTATGGCTACACCTTC	CASSLERNYGYTF
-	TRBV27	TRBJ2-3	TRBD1	TGTGCCAGCAGTGCCGACAGGGGGTTAGGGACAGATACGCAGTATTTT	CASSADRGLGTDTQYF
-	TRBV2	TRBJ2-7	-	TGTGCCAGCAGCTCTTGGGGGGGCCACTACGAGCAGTACTTC	CASSSWGGHYEQYF
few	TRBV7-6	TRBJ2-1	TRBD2	TGTGCCAGCAGCTCCGCCACTAGCGGGAGTAATAATGAGCAGTTCTTC	CASSSATSGSNNEQFF
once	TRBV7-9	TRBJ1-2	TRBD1	TGTGCCAGCAGCTTAGCGCAGGGACAGAGCTATGGCTACACCTTC	CASSLAQGQSYGYTF
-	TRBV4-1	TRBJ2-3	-	TGCGCCAGCAGCCAAAAACAGGATCTTGCGCAGTATTTT	CASSQKQDLAQYF
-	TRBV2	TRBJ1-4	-	TGTGCCAGCAGCCTCGCCCGGGTAGGGGGTGAAAAACTGTTTTTT	CASSLARVGGEKLFF
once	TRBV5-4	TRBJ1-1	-	TGTGCCAGCAGCTACCGGGACACGGGCACTGAAGCTTTCTTT	CASSYRDTGTEAFF